Listed below are T cell receptor beta chains from one sample, sequenced in a study of regulatory T cells in long-lasting Graves disease. TCRdb redid the calling of the multiplex PCR reads with MiXCR, one entry per CDR3 protein. Among roughly 400,000 distinct CDR3 sequences, around 20% were seen once, and the ten largest hold about 13%. The sample in question was peripheral blood mononuclear cells (PBMCs), obtained when the disease was refractory, from a patient treated with antithyroid drugs. These receptors came from a female donor with Graves disease. CDR3s include the opening cysteine and the closing phenylalanine or tryptophan. Each record gives: J gene, clone size, V gene, D gene, CDR3 DNA, CDR3 protein. A D gene is named only where the DNA matches it firmly. Rows give clone size only sometimes, using once, few, many, or a class for an expanded clone.

J gene: TRBJ2-2
clone size: -
V gene: TRBV9
D gene: -
CDR3 DNA: TGTGCCAGCAGCGTAGCAGGGCGCGGAAACACCGGGGAGCTGTTTTTT
CDR3 protein: CASSVAGRGNTGELFF

J gene: TRBJ2-7
clone size: many
V gene: TRBV9
D gene: TRBD1
CDR3 DNA: TGTGCCAGCAGCGCCTACGAAGACAGGGGGCTATACGAGCAGTACTTC
CDR3 protein: CASSAYEDRGLYEQYF

J gene: TRBJ1-1
clone size: -
V gene: TRBV28
D gene: -
CDR3 DNA: TGTGCCAGCCGGGGACGGGGGGCTACGGCTGAAGCTTTCTTT
CDR3 protein: CASRGRGATAEAFF

J gene: TRBJ2-1
clone size: -
V gene: TRBV11-2
D gene: TRBD2
CDR3 DNA: TGTGCCAGCAGCTTACGACTAGCGGGGAATGGCTATGAGCAGTTCTTC
CDR3 protein: CASSLRLAGNGYEQFF

J gene: TRBJ2-6
clone size: -
V gene: TRBV19
D gene: TRBD1
CDR3 DNA: TGTGCCAGTAGCGGGACAGGGCGAAGCTCTGGGGCCAACGTCCTGACTTTC
CDR3 protein: CASSGTGRSSGANVLTF

J gene: TRBJ2-7
clone size: -
V gene: TRBV7-2
D gene: -
CDR3 DNA: TGTGCCAGCAGCTTAGCGACGGGAGCCAGGTACGAGCAGTACTTC
CDR3 protein: CASSLATGARYEQYF

J gene: TRBJ1-2
clone size: many
V gene: TRBV27
D gene: -
CDR3 DNA: TGTGCCAGCAGTCAGACACGTACGGGGGGCTACACCTTC
CDR3 protein: CASSQTRTGGYTF

J gene: TRBJ2-7
clone size: -
V gene: TRBV3-1
D gene: -
CDR3 DNA: TGTGCCAGCAGCCAAGGTTACACAGGGCCTACCTACGAGCAGTACTTC
CDR3 protein: CASSQGYTGPTYEQYF

J gene: TRBJ1-5
clone size: many
V gene: TRBV2
D gene: -
CDR3 DNA: TGTGCCAGCAGTCCCTCCTTAAGGGAAAATCAGCCCCAGCATTTT
CDR3 protein: CASSPSLRENQPQHF

J gene: TRBJ1-6
clone size: many
V gene: TRBV2
D gene: -
CDR3 DNA: TGTGCCAGCAGTAACATCCAGAGGGATAATTCACCCCTCCACTTT
CDR3 protein: CASSNIQRDNSPLHF

J gene: TRBJ2-7
clone size: many
V gene: TRBV20-1
D gene: TRBD1
CDR3 DNA: TGCAGTGCTAGAAGACAGGGAGAGCCCTACGAGCAGTACTTC
CDR3 protein: CSARRQGEPYEQYF

J gene: TRBJ2-7
clone size: few
V gene: TRBV2
D gene: -
CDR3 DNA: TGTGCCAGCAGTGAAGCGGACGACTTTAACCACGAGCAGTACTTC
CDR3 protein: CASSEADDFNHEQYF

J gene: TRBJ2-5
clone size: many
V gene: TRBV29-1
D gene: TRBD2
CDR3 DNA: TGCAGCGTTGATTGGCGGGAGGGCCCAGAGACCCAGTACTTC
CDR3 protein: CSVDWREGPETQYF

J gene: TRBJ2-1
clone size: -
V gene: TRBV7-2
D gene: -
CDR3 DNA: TGTGCCAGCAGTCTCGTCCCGACTTCCACTTTGGCCGATGAGCAGTTCTTC
CDR3 protein: CASSLVPTSTLADEQFF

J gene: TRBJ1-5
clone size: many
V gene: TRBV12-3/TRBV12-4
D gene: -
CDR3 DNA: TGTGCCAGCAGTCGGGGAGGACAGTATCAGCCCCAGCATTTT
CDR3 protein: CASSRGGQYQPQHF

J gene: TRBJ1-1
clone size: many
V gene: TRBV11-2
D gene: -
CDR3 DNA: TGTGCCAGCAGCTTACAAATAGGGGACACTGAAGCTTTCTTT
CDR3 protein: CASSLQIGDTEAFF

J gene: TRBJ2-3
clone size: -
V gene: TRBV5-1
D gene: -
CDR3 DNA: TGCGCCAGCAGCTTGGCCCGACTAGGGGGAGAAAATACGCAGTATTTT
CDR3 protein: CASSLARLGGENTQYF

J gene: TRBJ2-2
clone size: many
V gene: TRBV30
D gene: -
CDR3 DNA: TGTGCCTGGAGTGTACTCGACCAAACCGGGGAGCTGTTTTTT
CDR3 protein: CAWSVLDQTGELFF

J gene: TRBJ1-4
clone size: many
V gene: TRBV20-1
D gene: TRBD1
CDR3 DNA: TGCAGTGCTAGAGGACAGGGGACAACTAATGAAAAACTGTTTTTT
CDR3 protein: CSARGQGTTNEKLFF

J gene: TRBJ2-7
clone size: many
V gene: TRBV5-1
D gene: -
CDR3 DNA: TGCGCCAGCAGCTTGGGGCCAGGGCAGCGGAGCTACGAGCAGTACTTC
CDR3 protein: CASSLGPGQRSYEQYF

J gene: TRBJ2-3
clone size: -
V gene: TRBV6-1
D gene: -
CDR3 DNA: TGTGCCAGCAGTGATTACAGGGCCCTCACAGATACGCAGTATTTT
CDR3 protein: CASSDYRALTDTQYF

J gene: TRBJ2-2
clone size: -
V gene: TRBV14
D gene: TRBD2
CDR3 DNA: TGTGCCAGCAGCCAAGATCGGAATAGCGGGAGGGCGAACACCGGGGAGCTGTTTTTT
CDR3 protein: CASSQDRNSGRANTGELFF

J gene: TRBJ2-7
clone size: many
V gene: TRBV6-5
D gene: TRBD1
CDR3 DNA: TGTGCCAGCAGTTACAGGTCAGGGGGCCACTACGAGCAGTACTTC
CDR3 protein: CASSYRSGGHYEQYF

J gene: TRBJ2-2
clone size: many
V gene: TRBV11-2
D gene: TRBD2
CDR3 DNA: TGTGCCAGCAGGCCTGGACTAGCGGGAGGGCGTAACGGGGAGCTGTTTTTT
CDR3 protein: CASRPGLAGGRNGELFF

J gene: TRBJ2-7
clone size: many
V gene: TRBV12-3/TRBV12-4
D gene: -
CDR3 DNA: TGTGCCAGCAGTTTGGGGCGGGGCGACGAGCAGTACTTC
CDR3 protein: CASSLGRGDEQYF

J gene: TRBJ1-1
clone size: -
V gene: TRBV27
D gene: TRBD1
CDR3 DNA: TGTGCCAGCAGTTTTGGGAGCAGGGGGGCTGAAGCTTTCTTT
CDR3 protein: CASSFGSRGAEAFF

J gene: TRBJ2-5
clone size: -
V gene: TRBV2
D gene: TRBD1
CDR3 DNA: TGTGCCAGCAGTGAAGTGTCAGGGGGCGGGGAGACCCAGTACTTC
CDR3 protein: CASSEVSGGGETQYF

J gene: TRBJ2-7
clone size: few
V gene: TRBV10-3
D gene: -
CDR3 DNA: TGTGCCATCAGTGGGCAAGGCGAGCAGTACTTC
CDR3 protein: CAISGQGEQYF

J gene: TRBJ1-5
clone size: -
V gene: TRBV19
D gene: -
CDR3 DNA: TGTGCCAGTAGTACAAAGGTTGGGCCCCAGCATTTT
CDR3 protein: CASSTKVGPQHF

J gene: TRBJ2-7
clone size: -
V gene: TRBV20-1
D gene: -
CDR3 DNA: TGCAGTGCTTCTCAGGGCGGCGCGGACCCAACCTACGAGCAGTACTTC
CDR3 protein: CSASQGGADPTYEQYF

J gene: TRBJ1-1
clone size: few
V gene: TRBV15
D gene: -
CDR3 DNA: TGTGCCACCAGCACTCGGGGTGAACACACTGAAGCTTTCTTT
CDR3 protein: CATSTRGEHTEAFF

J gene: TRBJ1-4
clone size: few
V gene: TRBV20-1
D gene: -
CDR3 DNA: TGCAGTGTTCTGCCCGGGACGGCGGAACACGAAAAACTGTTTTTT
CDR3 protein: CSVLPGTAEHEKLFF

J gene: TRBJ2-2
clone size: many
V gene: TRBV7-6
D gene: -
CDR3 DNA: TGTGCCAGCAGCTTAAGACAGAGCACCGGGGAGCTGTTTTTT
CDR3 protein: CASSLRQSTGELFF

J gene: TRBJ1-1
clone size: -
V gene: TRBV6-2/TRBV6-3
D gene: -
CDR3 DNA: TGTGCCAGCAGTTACGGGTATGGCAGGGAGAACACTGAAGCTTTCTTT
CDR3 protein: CASSYGYGRENTEAFF

J gene: TRBJ2-1
clone size: -
V gene: TRBV20-1
D gene: -
CDR3 DNA: TGCAGTGCTAGCTCCAGCGGCAAGAGTCCTACCTACAATGAGCAGTTCTTC
CDR3 protein: CSASSSGKSPTYNEQFF

J gene: TRBJ1-1
clone size: -
V gene: TRBV29-1
D gene: -
CDR3 DNA: TGCAGCGGGTGGGACACGGACACTGAAGCTTTCTTT
CDR3 protein: CSGWDTDTEAFF

J gene: TRBJ2-1
clone size: -
V gene: TRBV9
D gene: TRBD2
CDR3 DNA: TGTGCCAGCAGCGTAGAGACCAGCGGGAGGGCGAATGAGCAGTTCTTC
CDR3 protein: CASSVETSGRANEQFF